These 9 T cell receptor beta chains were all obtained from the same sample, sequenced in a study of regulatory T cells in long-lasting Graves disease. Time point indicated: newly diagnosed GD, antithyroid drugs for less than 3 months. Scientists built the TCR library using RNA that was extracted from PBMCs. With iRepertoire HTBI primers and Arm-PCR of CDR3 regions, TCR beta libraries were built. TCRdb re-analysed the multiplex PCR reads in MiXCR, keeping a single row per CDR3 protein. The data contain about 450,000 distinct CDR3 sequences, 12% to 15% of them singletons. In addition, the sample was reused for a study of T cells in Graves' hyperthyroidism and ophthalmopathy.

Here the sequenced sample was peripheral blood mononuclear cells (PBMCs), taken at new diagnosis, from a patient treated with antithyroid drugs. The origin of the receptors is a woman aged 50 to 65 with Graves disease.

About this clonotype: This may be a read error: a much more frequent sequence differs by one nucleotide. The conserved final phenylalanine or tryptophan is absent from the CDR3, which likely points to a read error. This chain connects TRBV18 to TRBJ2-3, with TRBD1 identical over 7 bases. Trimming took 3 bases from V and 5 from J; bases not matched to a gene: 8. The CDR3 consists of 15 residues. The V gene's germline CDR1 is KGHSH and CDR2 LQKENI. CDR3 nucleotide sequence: TGTGCCAGCTCACCTAGTACAGGGGTCGGAGATACGCAGTATTCT. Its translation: CASSPSTGVGDTQYS.

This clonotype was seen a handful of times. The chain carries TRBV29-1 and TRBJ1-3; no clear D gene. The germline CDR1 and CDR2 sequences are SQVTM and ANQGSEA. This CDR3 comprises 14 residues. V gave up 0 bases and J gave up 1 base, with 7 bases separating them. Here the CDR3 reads CSVEDWGSGNTIYF. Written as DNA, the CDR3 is TGCAGCGTTGAAGATTGGGGATCTGGAAACACCATATATTTT.

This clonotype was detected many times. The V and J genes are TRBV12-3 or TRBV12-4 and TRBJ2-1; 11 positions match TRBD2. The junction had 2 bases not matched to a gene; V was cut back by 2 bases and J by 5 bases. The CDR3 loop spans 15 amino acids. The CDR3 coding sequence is TGTGCCAGCAGTTTAATGGGACTAGCGGACAATGAGCAGTTCTTC. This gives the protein CASSLMGLADNEQFF.

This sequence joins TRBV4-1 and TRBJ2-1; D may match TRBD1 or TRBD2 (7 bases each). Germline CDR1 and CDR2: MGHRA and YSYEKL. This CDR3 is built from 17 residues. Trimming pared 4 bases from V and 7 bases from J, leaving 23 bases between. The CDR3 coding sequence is TGCGCCAGCAGCCGAGATCTCAGGGGGGGAGTTGGGAATGAGCAGTTCTTC. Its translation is CASSRDLRGGVGNEQFF.

CDR3 amino acids: CSVGGGQRGTQYF. CDR3 sequence (DNA): TGCAGCGTTGGGGGGGGACAACGAGGGACCCAGTACTTC. V gene TRBV29-1 combines with J gene TRBJ2-5; D may be TRBD2 (7 bases). The CDR3 has 13 amino acids. Germline loops: CDR1 SQVTM, CDR2 ANQGSEA. Trimming shortened V by 4 bases and J by 7 bases, and 16 bases separated the two germline ends.

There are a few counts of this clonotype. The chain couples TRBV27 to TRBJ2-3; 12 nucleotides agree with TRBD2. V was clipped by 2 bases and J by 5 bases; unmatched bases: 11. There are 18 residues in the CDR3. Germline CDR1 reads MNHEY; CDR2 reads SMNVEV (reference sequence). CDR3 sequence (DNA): TGTGCCAGCAGTTTAGTGGGACTAGCGGGTCGAGCAGGAGATACGCAGTATTTT. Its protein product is CASSLVGLAGRAGDTQYF.

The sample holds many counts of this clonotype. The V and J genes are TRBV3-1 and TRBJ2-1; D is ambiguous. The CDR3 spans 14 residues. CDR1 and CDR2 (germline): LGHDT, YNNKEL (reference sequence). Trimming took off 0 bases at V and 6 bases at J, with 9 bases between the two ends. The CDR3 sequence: CASSQDRSTNEQFF. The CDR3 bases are TGTGCCAGCAGCCAAGATCGGAGCACCAATGAGCAGTTCTTC.

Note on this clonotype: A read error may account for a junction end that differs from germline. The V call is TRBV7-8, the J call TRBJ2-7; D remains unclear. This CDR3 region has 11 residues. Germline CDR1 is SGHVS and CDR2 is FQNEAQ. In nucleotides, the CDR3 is TGTGCCAGCAGCAATCCCTACGATCAGTACTTC. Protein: CASSNPYDQYF.

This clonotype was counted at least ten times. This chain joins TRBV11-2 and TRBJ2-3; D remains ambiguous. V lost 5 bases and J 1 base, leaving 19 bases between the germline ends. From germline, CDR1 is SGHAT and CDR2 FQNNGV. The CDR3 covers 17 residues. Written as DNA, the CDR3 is TGTGCCAGCAGCCCTGCCTTGTCTCTTAGGGGCACAGATACGCAGTATTTT. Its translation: CASSPALSLRGTDTQYF.